The 18 T cell receptor beta chains reported below all come from one sample, sequenced in a study of OX40 agonist ivuxolimab in advanced cancers. TCRdb's table, derived via immunoSEQ multiplex PCR, lists solely in-frame clones and lacks some. Counted here are about 58,000 clones, around 84% occurring once; the ten biggest clones make up 0.8% to 1%. Sample: CD4+ or CD8+ T cells sorted from blood, taken in a trial of the OX40 agonist ivuxolimab. These receptors all come from an adult with an advanced solid tumor such as melanoma, head and neck, liver or kidney cancer.

J is TRBJ1-1 and V is TRBV9; D is ambiguous. The CDR3 totals 14 residues. Germline assignment: CDR1 SGDLS and CDR2 YYNGEE. Deletions cut 0 bases from V and 11 bases from J, with 17 bases between. The CDR3 coding sequence is TGTGCCAGCAGCGTAGGGTATAGGCATGGGATGGCTTTCTTT. It codes for CASSVGYRHGMAFF.

The chain joins TRBV2 to TRBJ1-1; 11 bases match TRBD1. Germline assignment: CDR1 SNHLY and CDR2 FYNNEI. There are 14 residues in the CDR3. V shed 6 bases and J 4 bases; nucleotides not matched to a gene: 4. The CDR3 bases are TGTGCCAGCAGAGGGACAGGGGGAATCACTGAAGCTTTCTTT. Translating it yields CASRGTGGITEAFF.

The chain uses TRBV4-1 and TRBJ1-1; tentatively, D is TRBD1 (6 bases). V shed 4 bases and J shed 1 base, with 13 bases lying between them. This CDR3 is built from 15 residues. The germline V gene has CDR1 MGHRA and CDR2 YSYEKL. Here the CDR3 DNA reads TGCGCCAGCAGCCTGGGGGCCCACACGAACACTGAAGCTTTCTTT. This gives the protein CASSLGAHTNTEAFF.

The chain is built from TRBV7-9 and TRBJ2-5; 9 bases map to TRBD2. Germline CDR1 SEHNR, CDR2 FQNEAQ (reference sequence). After removal of 4 bases from V and 2 bases from J, the junction contained 5 bases not matched to a gene. The CDR3 spans 15 residues. CDR3 coding DNA: TGTGCCAGCAGCTCAGCGGGGGGCCCACAAGAGACCCAGTACTTC. It encodes CASSSAGGPQETQYF.

The chain carries TRBV4-2 and TRBJ2-1; TRBD2 matches at 12 bases. Germline CDR1 reads LGHNA; CDR2 reads YNFKEQ. The CDR3 totals 19 residues. V was pared by 0 bases and J by 6 bases, with 12 bases of the junction left unmatched. CDR3 nucleotide sequence: TGTGCCAGCAGCCAAGATCATGGGCTAGCGGGGGGGAAAGGCAATGAGCAGTTCTTC. The encoded protein is CASSQDHGLAGGKGNEQFF.

This sequence joins TRBV5-1 and TRBJ1-1; D possibly corresponds to TRBD1 (6 bases). Germline CDR1 is SGHRS and CDR2 is YFSETQ. Trimming took off 4 bases at V and 7 bases at J, with 20 bases between the two ends. There are 15 residues in the CDR3. The CDR3 region has the DNA TGCGCCAGCAGCCGATTGGGGGGCGAGGTCGATGAAGCTTTCTTT. It specifies CASSRLGGEVDEAFF.

The rearrangement joins TRBV7-6 to TRBJ2-7; the D gene is possibly TRBD2 (6 bases). Germline values: CDR1 SGHVS, CDR2 FNYEAQ. Trimming stripped 1 base from V and 0 bases from J, with 19 bases between. The CDR3 covers 18 residues. The CDR3: CASSLGVMAGLSSYEQYF. The CDR3 nucleotides read TGTGCCAGCAGCTTAGGGGTAATGGCAGGACTAAGCTCCTACGAGCAGTACTTC.

The chain is built from TRBV5-8 and TRBJ2-7, with D perhaps matching TRBD1 or TRBD2 (5 bases each). CDR3 length equals 15 residues. V was cut by 2 bases and J by 5 bases, with 17 bases left in between. CDR1 and CDR2 (germline): SGHTS, YDEGEE. The CDR3 spells CASSLSGTVGHEQYF. CDR3 coding DNA: TGTGCCAGCAGCTTATCCGGGACGGTCGGACACGAGCAGTACTTC.

The chain joins TRBV7-9 to TRBJ2-7, with no clear D. Germline V gene lookup returns CDR1 SEHNR and CDR2 FQNEAQ (reference sequence). CDR3 length: 14 residues. The germline V and J ends were trimmed by 5 bases and 6 bases, with 17 bases remaining between them. The CDR3 nucleotides read TGTGCCAGCAGCAAGGAGCCCAGATACGGCGAGCAGTACTTC. This gives the protein CASSKEPRYGEQYF. Drawing the rest from reference TRBV7-9 and TRBJ2-7, the complete variable domain is DTGVSQNPRHKITKRGQNVTFRCDPISEHNRLYWYRQTLGQGPEFLTYFQNEAQLEKSRLLSDRFSAERPKGSFSTLEIQRTEQGDSAMYLCASSKEPRYGEQYFGPGTRLTVT.

Only a few counts were recorded for this clone. The CDR3 sequence is CASSPGTSGSNEKLFF. In DNA, the CDR3 is TGTGCCAGCAGTCCCGGGACCTCAGGATCTAATGAAAAACTGTTTTTT. V usage is TRBV7-9 and J usage is TRBJ1-4; tentatively, D is TRBD1 (5 bases). The CDR3 has 16 amino acids. Germline-derived CDR1 and CDR2 are SEHNR and FQNEAQ (reference sequence). V gave up 6 bases and J gave up 3 bases, with 17 bases separating them.

In its sample, this clone was seen a few times. The genes are TRBV5-6 and TRBJ1-4; perhaps TRBD1 as D (6 bases). The CDR3 covers 16 residues. Looked up from germline, CDR1 is SGHDT and CDR2 is YYEEEE. The germline V and J ends were trimmed by 1 base and 5 bases, with 15 bases remaining between them. The CDR3 reads CASSLFGVQGNEKLFF. CDR3 coding DNA: TGTGCCAGCAGCTTGTTTGGTGTACAGGGCAATGAAAAACTGTTTTTT.

The count of this clone is one. V is TRBV6-5 and J is TRBJ1-1; 7 bases are a match to TRBD1. V shed 5 bases, J shed 7 bases, and the junction held 10 bases outside the gene matches. The length of the CDR3 is 14 residues. CDR1 and CDR2 (germline): MNHEY, SVGAGI. CDR3 nucleotide sequence: TGTGCCAGCAGTCGACAGGGCGCGGGTAGTGAAGCTTTCTTT. Translating it yields CASSRQGAGSEAFF.

This clone was observed a single time. The V and J genes are TRBV5-8 and TRBJ1-1; D might be TRBD1 (5 bases). The length of the CDR3 is 14 residues. V lost 4 bases and J 2 bases, leaving 12 bases between the germline ends. CDR1 SGHTS and CDR2 YDEGEE come from the germline V gene. This CDR3 reads CASSRVGPNTEAFF. CDR3 bases: TGTGCCAGCAGCCGGGTGGGGCCCAACACTGAAGCTTTCTTT.

This clone was seen only a few times. CDR3 sequence: CASSSPPGRGATDTQYF. The CDR3 nucleotides read TGTGCCAGCAGTTCCCCCCCGGGGCGGGGGGCCACAGATACGCAGTATTTT. The V call is TRBV28, the J call TRBJ2-3; 8 positions agree with TRBD2. Trimming removed 4 bases from V and 2 bases from J; junction bases left unmatched: 11. CDR1 is MDHEN, CDR2 SYDVKM, per germline. The CDR3 consists of 17 residues.

This clone was counted once. The J gene is TRBJ2-5, the V gene TRBV2; tentatively, D is TRBD1 or TRBD2 (5 bases each). The last part of the DNA fits TRBJ2-7 better; the J call may be wrong. The CDR3 spans 15 residues. Germline lookup yields CDR1 SNHLY and CDR2 FYNNEI. The CDR3 is CASNRVGLASYEQYF. The CDR3 DNA reads TGTGCCTCCAACAGAGTGGGGCTAGCCTCCTACGAGCAGTACTTC.

The V gene is TRBV19, the J gene TRBJ2-2; D possibly corresponds to TRBD2 (6 bases). The CDR3 consists of 14 residues. Germline CDR1 and CDR2: LNHDA and SQIVND (reference sequence). Trimming removed 5 bases at V and 3 bases at J, with 10 bases between. The DNA of the CDR3 is TGTGCCAGTAGTTCCCCGGGGGACACCGGGGAGCTGTTTTTT. This codes for CASSSPGDTGELFF.

The J gene is TRBJ2-3, the V gene TRBV6-4, with TRBD1 matching 7 bases. The J segment lost 4 bases and the V segment lost 4 bases, leaving 5 bases of the junction unmatched. This CDR3 is 14 amino acids long. Germline loops: CDR1 MRHNA, CDR2 SNTAGT. Written as DNA, the CDR3 is TGTGCCAGCAGTGGATACAGGGGACCAGATACGCAGTATTTT. Translation gives CASSGYRGPDTQYF.

The chain couples TRBV4-1 to TRBJ1-1; D is unresolved. Germline lookup yields CDR1 MGHRA and CDR2 YSYEKL. V dropped 1 base and J dropped 1 base, with 7 bases sitting between them. The CDR3 totals 14 residues. The CDR3 region is CASSQGAGNTEAFF. The CDR3 DNA reads as TGCGCCAGCAGCCAAGGTGCGGGGAACACTGAAGCTTTCTTT.